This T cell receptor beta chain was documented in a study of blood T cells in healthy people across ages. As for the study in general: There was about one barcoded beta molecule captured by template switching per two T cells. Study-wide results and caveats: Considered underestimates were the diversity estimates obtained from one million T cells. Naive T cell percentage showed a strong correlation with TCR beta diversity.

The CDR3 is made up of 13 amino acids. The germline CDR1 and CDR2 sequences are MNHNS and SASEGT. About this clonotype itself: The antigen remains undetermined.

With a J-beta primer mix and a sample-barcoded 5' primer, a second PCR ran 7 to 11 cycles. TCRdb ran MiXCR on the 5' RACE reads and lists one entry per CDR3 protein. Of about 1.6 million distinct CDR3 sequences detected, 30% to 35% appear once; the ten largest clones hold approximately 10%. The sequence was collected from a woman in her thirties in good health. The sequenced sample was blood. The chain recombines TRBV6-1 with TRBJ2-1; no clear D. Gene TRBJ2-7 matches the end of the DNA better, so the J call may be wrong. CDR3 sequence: CASRETSIYEQYF. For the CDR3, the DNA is TGTGCCAGCAGGGAGACGTCAATCTACGAGCAGTACTTC.